This T cell receptor beta chain was found in a study of cytomegalovirus exposure and HLA in healthy donors (dated by TCRdb to about 2017). Concerning the study at large: An earlier analysis of some 600 of the donors reported approximately 280 Gb of sequence data and roughly 120 million unique TCR beta sequences obtained from approximately 180 million T cells. Both class I and class II loci were covered by HLA typing, at four-digit resolution. The study aimed to test whether signatures of past pathogen exposure could be identified by cataloging public T cell receptors. High-throughput TCR immunosequencing, statistical association of individual TCRs with disease status, and machine learning were combined to predict cytomegalovirus infection status. To study patterns of TCR occurrence, a later analysis re-analyzed previously published TCR beta repertoires from 550 to 800 donors and added high-resolution HLA genotyping. To decide whether each TCR beta V gene segment behaved as functional or pseudogenic, an earlier analysis of some 580 of the donors relied on high-throughput TCR beta sequencing. All discovery cohort repertoires had been generated on a single sequencing platform. An early release covering about 600 HLA-typed donors comprised 250 to 350 gigabases of sequencing data and around 86 million unique TCR sequences. The genetic ancestry cluster associated with self-reported Caucasian donors included over 65% of the 398 genotyped donors. A later genetic analysis took genome-wide SNP genotypes for about 55% of the 666 donors and used that subset as a discovery cohort. Donor age, sex, ethnicity and CMV serostatus were compiled alongside the repertoire data. Besides the first cohort of 666 subjects, a separate validation cohort made up of 120 different subjects was used. The T cell repertoires of 700 or so subjects were profiled by immunosequencing and related to cytomegalovirus serostatus. A few DR-DQ haplotypes were treated as single units for association and clustering because of strong linkage in the cohort. The number of donors typed differed by locus, with about 629-630 for A, B, C, DRB1 and DQB1, around 520 for DQA1, under 610 for DPA1, and approximately 470 for DPB1. The later analysis used no new phenotypic data to find candidate immune exposures, relying instead on TCR beta sequences and their occurrence across donors. On average, about 240,000 unique TCR beta nucleotide sequences were sequenced per donor among 300 to 500 genotyped donors of the cohort, with approximately 18% of those sequences being non-productive. Paper-wide results and their limitations: The presence/absence analyses assumed that sequencing depth was roughly uniform across donors, and that assumption may not be true. A further reported finding was that TCR beta sequences accurately predicted the HLA-A and HLA-B alleles for most subjects in the first cohort. Cytomegalovirus status was reported to be diagnosed by the classifier with high specificity and sensitivity in both the original and validation cohorts. A later genetic analysis associated a missense DCLRE1C variant with V-gene and J-gene trimming of TCR beta chains, and an independent cohort replicated the association. This cohort had only TCR beta chains sequenced, and the lack of alpha or paired-chain data limited which features could be detected. Correlated functional status among segregating V segments might reflect linkage disequilibrium, but an unknown experimental factor could not be ruled out. Because HLA typing was unavailable for some donors at each locus, only the typed subset was used in association tests. According to a later genetic analysis, donors in an Asian-associated ancestry cluster had fewer N-insertions in productive TCRs than the approximately 700-donor mean. In a later analysis, the rate of TCR association differed among HLA loci, with DRB1 alleles having the most associated TCRs and HLA-C alleles having the fewest. Assigning TCR associations to individual alleles was difficult when HLA alleles, especially DR and DQ, strongly co-occurred. Several of the top co-occurrence clusters appeared to be linked to parvovirus B19, influenza, CMV and Epstein-Barr virus, according to a later analysis. In vitro tests confirmed that a few of the cytomegalovirus-associated TCR beta chains recognize cytomegalovirus antigens. The earlier analysis of nearly 600 of the donors excluded roughly 17 rarely observed V segments, including chromosome 9 orphons, because counts were too low. In an earlier analysis of approximately 600 of the donors, most TCR beta V segments were observed in productive rearrangements about 87% or about 30% of the time, broadly matching IMGT annotations. In a later analysis, HLA-associated TCR beta chains showed more clonal expansion and lower generation probabilities than non-associated chains that were equally common. In a later analysis, 15,000 to 20,000 TCR beta sequences were associated with specific HLA alleles at a false discovery rate of 0.05. Some IMGT-functional V segments, including TRBV6-2 and TRBV6-3, could not be told apart with the 87-base-pair reads, so those segments were excluded. The sequencing pipeline was judged likely to have produced a cluster of highly shared sequence variants as a technical artifact. CMV serostatus was the only immune exposure information available for the cohort. According to a later analysis, most CMV-associated TCR beta chains appeared to be HLA-restricted, and the HLA associations seemed to be driven largely by CMV exposure. While some public TCRs were present in many individuals, most TCR sequences turned up only very rarely across donors. The authors suggested that the approach could potentially be generalized to other disease states and immunological phenotypes. The study listed 164 TCR beta chains as associated with cytomegalovirus.

The germline V gene specifies SGHVS as CDR1 and FNYEAQ as CDR2. From cysteine to phenylalanine, the CDR3 is 14 amino acids long. Just CDR3 DNA is preserved here, 42 bases in frame from base 1. Cut back by 5 bases and 2 bases, the V and J ends lie 10 bases apart. Libraries were made using the immunoSEQ multiplex PCR assay. For the multiplex PCR, a mixture combining 60 forward primers for TCR Vbeta segments and 13 reverse primers for TCR Jbeta segments was used. A multiplex PCR assay on genomic DNA amplified the CDR3 region of rearranged TCR beta genes. The amplified TCR beta libraries were sequenced on the Illumina HiSeq System as 87-base-pair reads. On the study's bioinformatics: Across the 500 to 700 repertoires, a later analysis counted tens of millions of unique TCR beta chains, approximately 12 million of which were shared by at least two donors. To remove PCR and sequencing errors, raw reads were error-corrected and collapsed into unique sequences using a nearest-neighbor algorithm that merged closely related sequences. CDR3 sequences were aligned to IMGT reference sequences to assign V, D and J gene segments. Each retained sequence needed at least a six-nucleotide match to both a V gene segment and a J gene segment. Rearrangements were classified as productive when the CDR3 lacked stop codons and remained in frame with V and J, and all other rearrangements were classified as non-productive. CDR3 was defined according to IMGT convention as the region running from the second conserved V-encoded cysteine to the conserved J-encoded phenylalanine. In an earlier analysis of approximately 500 of the donors, sequences lacking an unambiguous match to a single V gene segment were excluded. In an earlier analysis of some 590 of the donors, V segments were called functional above 56.7% productive rearrangements and were called segregating when the between-donor standard deviation exceeded 5%. A statistical classification framework was built for diagnosing cytomegalovirus status from the catalog of TCR beta chain sequences. In a later analysis, TCR nucleotide sequences were compared against IMGT/GENE-DB human TR gene sequences so that V and J genes could be assigned. In a later analysis, CDR3 sequences and most-parsimonious VDJ recombination scenarios were assigned using the TCRdist pipeline. In a later analysis, each TCR beta chain was defined by its CDR3 amino acid sequence together with its V-gene family, and reads lacking a unique V-gene family were excluded. A later analysis removed 592 highly shared, low-generation-probability nucleotide sequences to deal with suspected cross-contamination and a sequencing artifact. In a later analysis, a clonal expansion index for each public chain was calculated from normalized within-repertoire ranks of inferred template counts. A later analysis computed generation probabilities with a VDJ recombination model fitted to out-of-frame rearrangements, and checked the results against IGoR. Hypergeometric tests were used in a later analysis to score TCR-TCR, TCR-HLA and TCR-CMV co-occurrence, with a repertoire-size bias correction applied to the TCR pairs. In a later analysis, false discovery rates were estimated by permuting HLA or CMV assignments 20 times. In a later analysis, co-occurring TCRs were grouped with DBSCAN, and TCRdist sequence similarity was added when clustering was performed within HLA-allele-positive subsets. Repertoires with fewer than 30,000 or more than 120,000 public chains, plus five repertoires with anomalous nucleotide sharing, were excluded from co-occurrence clustering. TCRdb took this table from immuneACCESS and kept in-frame rearrangements with V and J called. Such tables lack part of the clones; where checked against another copy, unresolved V genes explain under half of the gap, and the rest is unexplained. V, J and clone size derive from that table, while D and trimming were established from the DNA sequence. Here the sample has around 150,000 clones; nearly 80% occur a single time. 8.5% to 10% of the sample lies in the top ten.

The cohort was made up of 666 healthy bone marrow donors. At the time of sampling, every cohort member was nominally healthy, though immune exposures that went unrecorded were likely present. The donor tested CMV seropositive and was one of the 289 seropositive cohort members. A peripheral blood sample was provided by each donor, and peripheral blood mononuclear cells were used for TCR beta sequencing. Genomic DNA extraction from the blood cell samples was performed with the Qiagen DNeasy Blood Extraction Kit. Points on this clone: The antigen it binds to is not known. Nothing much larger sits one base from this clone, and base qualities are not available.

The chain employs TRBV7-6 and TRBJ2-1, and possibly TRBD2, on 5 matching bases. The source of this sequence is a man aged 18 to 30 in good health and CMV-seropositive. Sequenced input: PBMCs. The CDR3 protein is CASSLTEAYNEQFF. The base sequence is TGTGCCAGCAGCCTAACGGAGGCCTACAATGAGCAGTTCTTC. The reference TRBV7-6 and TRBJ2-1 proteins fill in what lies around the CDR3, so the full variable domain reads GAGVSQSPRYKVTKRGQDVALRCDPISGHVSLYWYRQALGQGPEFLTYFNYEAQQDKSGLPNDRFSAERPEGSISTLTIQRTEQRDSAMYRCASSLTEAYNEQFFGPGTRLTVL.